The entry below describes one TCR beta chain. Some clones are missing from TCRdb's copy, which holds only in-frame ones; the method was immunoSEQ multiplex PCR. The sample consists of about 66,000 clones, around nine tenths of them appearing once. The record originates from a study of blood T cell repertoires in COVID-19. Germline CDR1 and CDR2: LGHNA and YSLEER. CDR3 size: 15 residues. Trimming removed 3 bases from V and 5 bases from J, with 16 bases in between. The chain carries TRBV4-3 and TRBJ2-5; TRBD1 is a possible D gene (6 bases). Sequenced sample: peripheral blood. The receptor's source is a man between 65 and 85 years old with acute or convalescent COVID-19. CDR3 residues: CASSQGADKGETQYF. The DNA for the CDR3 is TGCGCCAGCAGCCAGGGGGCGGACAAGGGGGAGACCCAGTACTTC.